This T cell receptor beta chain was sequenced during a study of CD8+CD57+ T cells in acquired aplastic anemia. The wider study: The DNA of sorted CD4+ and CD8+ cells averaged approximately 3.2 ug. The average read count for CD4+ cells in healthy donors was 8.5 million to 12 million.

This clonotype was seen a few times. The antigen is not known. Study results and limitations: About 27 shared CD8+ CDR3s appeared highly expressed within patients' immunodominant clones. A significant difference in CD8+ Simpson's diversity between patients and controls was not found.

The study profiled TCR beta VDJ and CDR3 using genomic DNA as template. TCRdb re-derived calls from the reads in MiXCR, one entry per CDR3 protein. Of a few hundred thousand distinct CDR3 sequences in the sample, 34% were seen once. Trimming cost V 3 bases and J 0 bases; bases outside gene matches: 12. This CDR3 is built from 17 residues. In germline, CDR1 is DFQATT, CDR2 SNEGSKA (reference sequence). The receptor comes from a human donor in good health, serving as a control. The chain employs TRBV20-1 and TRBJ1-1, with 8 bases matching TRBD1. Source material: sorted CD4+, CD8+, or CD8+CD57+ T cells (not recorded which) from PBMCs. The CDR3 loop reads CSASKFSWDRLNTEAFF. CDR3 DNA: TGCAGTGCTAGTAAGTTTTCGTGGGACAGGTTGAACACTGAAGCTTTCTTT.